These 15 T cell receptor beta chains share one sample of origin, sequenced in a study of T cell repertoires in urothelial bladder cancer. TCRdb keeps only in-frame clones here, not all; method: immunoSEQ multiplex PCR. The table has 9,200 or so clones, about 61% seen once. What was sequenced was tumor-infiltrating cells from bladder cancer. The source is a human donor with urothelial carcinoma.

Only a few counts were recorded for this clone. This rearrangement joins TRBV19 to TRBJ2-1; unclear D gene. Trimming stripped 6 bases from V and 6 bases from J, with 21 bases between. This CDR3 comprises 16 residues. From germline, CDR1 is LNHDA and CDR2 SQIVND (reference sequence). In DNA form, the CDR3 reads TGTGCCAGTAGGAGAGGCGGATACTTGGGCTCCAATGAGCAGTTCTTC. Its translation: CASRRGGYLGSNEQFF. Looking up the rest from reference TRBV19 and TRBJ2-1 gives the full variable domain: DGGITQSPKYLFRKEGQNVTLSCEQNLNHDAMYWYRQDPGQGLRLIYYSQIVNDFQKGDIAEGYSVSREKKESFPLTVTSAQKNPTAFYLCASRRGGYLGSNEQFFGPGTRLTVL.

The chain couples TRBV11-3 to TRBJ1-1; D gene unclear. Germline CDR1 reads SGHNT; CDR2 reads YENEEA. This CDR3 comprises 13 residues. V gave up 5 bases and J gave up 3 bases, with 10 bases separating them. The CDR3 DNA is TGTGCCAGCAGCCTGCTAGGTGACACTGAAGCTTTCTTT. Translation: CASSLLGDTEAFF.

In this sample, this clone is medium-sized (0.01 to 0.1%). V usage is TRBV5-1 and J usage is TRBJ2-1, with TRBD2 identical over 10 bases. The germline V gene has CDR1 SGHRS and CDR2 YFSETQ. The V segment lost 4 bases and the J segment 2 bases; nucleotides outside the gene matches: 9. CDR3 size: 17 residues. The CDR3 here is CASSPSGGEGTYNEQFF. CDR3 coding DNA: TGCGCCAGCAGCCCTAGCGGGGGAGAGGGAACCTACAATGAGCAGTTCTTC.

The chain joins TRBV19 to TRBJ2-7; a possible D gene is TRBD2 (7 bases). From germline, CDR1 is LNHDA and CDR2 SQIVND (reference sequence). V lost 6 bases, J lost 2 bases, and 23 bases lay in between. The CDR3 contains 17 residues. The CDR3 loop reads CASSLKHTREGAYEQYF. CDR3 in DNA: TGTGCCAGTAGCCTTAAACACACAAGGGAGGGGGCCTACGAGCAGTACTTC. The full variable domain, rest sourced from reference TRBV19 and TRBJ2-7, is DGGITQSPKYLFRKEGQNVTLSCEQNLNHDAMYWYRQDPGQGLRLIYYSQIVNDFQKGDIAEGYSVSREKKESFPLTVTSAQKNPTAFYLCASSLKHTREGAYEQYFGPGTRLTVT.

The chain couples TRBV6-6 to TRBJ1-1; D is ambiguous. CDR1 is MNHNY and CDR2 is SVGAGI in the germline V gene (reference sequence). The CDR3 sequence is 13 residues long. Trimming removed 4 bases from V and 1 base from J, with 7 bases in between. CDR3 in DNA: TGTGCCAGCAGTTTCCGACAGAACACTGAAGCTTTCTTT. This codes for CASSFRQNTEAFF.

The chain uses TRBV12-5 and TRBJ2-1; D not certain. The CDR3 extends over 11 amino acids. Germline V gene data show CDR1 as LGHNT and CDR2 as FRNRAP. V lost 9 bases, J lost 8 bases, and 11 bases lay in between. The CDR3 sequence is CASSVDHEQFF. The CDR3 nucleotides are TGTGCTAGCTCCGTAGACCATGAGCAGTTCTTC.

This clone was picked up a small number of times. The chain carries TRBV7-9 and TRBJ2-2; D may be TRBD1 or TRBD2 (5 bases each). The CDR3 runs 14 residues. The germline V gene has CDR1 SEHNR and CDR2 FQNEAQ (reference sequence). The V and J ends lost 1 base and 3 bases respectively, with 6 bases between them. CDR3 nucleotides: TGTGCCAGCAGCTTAGTGGGGGACACCGGGGAGCTGTTTTTT. Residues: CASSLVGDTGELFF.

By sample share, this clone is medium-sized. The V gene is TRBV6-1, the J gene TRBJ2-2, with unresolved D. CDR3 size: 12 residues. V shed 5 bases and J shed 3 bases, with 4 bases lying between them. Per germline, CDR1 MNHNS and CDR2 SASEGT. The CDR3 DNA reads as TGTGCCAGCAGTTTTTACACCGGGGAGCTGTTTTTT. This translates into CASSFYTGELFF.

This clone was counted between two and nine times. The chain recombines TRBV20-1 with TRBJ1-1, with TRBD1 matching over 9 bases. After removal of 2 bases from V and 11 bases from J, the junction contained 3 bases not matched to a gene. This CDR3 is 11 amino acids long. Germline-derived CDR1 and CDR2 are DFQATT and SNEGSKA (reference sequence). CDR3 nucleotide sequence: TGCAGTGCTAGACGGACAGGGGAGGCTTTCTTT. Translating it yields CSARRTGEAFF.

This clone was counted only a few times. The rearrangement links TRBV15 to TRBJ1-6; D is perhaps TRBD1 (5 bases). Trimming stripped 0 bases from V and 5 bases from J, with 11 bases between. This CDR3 is 16 amino acids long. Germline CDR1 is LNHNV and CDR2 is YYDKDF (reference sequence). The CDR3 protein is CATSRDLTGDNSPLHF. The CDR3 DNA sequence: TGTGCCACCAGCAGAGATTTAACAGGAGATAATTCACCCCTCCACTTT.

V is TRBV5-4 and J is TRBJ2-7; TRBD1 matches 8 bases. This CDR3 comprises 15 residues. With V trimmed by 4 bases and J by 7 bases, 13 bases remained unmatched. Per the germline V gene, CDR1 is SGHNT and CDR2 is YYREEE (reference sequence). The chain's CDR3 is CASSRGQEGTREQYF. In nucleotides, the CDR3 is TGTGCCAGCAGCCGGGGACAGGAGGGGACGAGGGAGCAGTACTTC.

V gene TRBV5-1 combines with J gene TRBJ1-6; the D is unclear. This CDR3 contains 13 residues. The ends were cut back, 1 base at V and 7 bases at J, with 6 bases in the middle. CDR1 and CDR2 from the germline V gene are SGHRS and YFSETQ. Here the CDR3 reads CASSLTPNSPLHF. In nucleotides, the CDR3 is TGCGCCAGCAGCTTGACCCCCAATTCACCCCTCCACTTT. Looking up the rest from reference TRBV5-1 and TRBJ1-6 gives the full variable domain: KAGVTQTPRYLIKTRGQQVTLSCSPISGHRSVSWYQQTPGQGLQFLFEYFSETQRNKGNFPGRFSGRQFSNSRSEMNVSTLELGDSALYLCASSLTPNSPLHFGNGTRLTVT.

The rearrangement joins TRBV5-6 to TRBJ1-2, with D possibly being TRBD1 (5 bases). This CDR3 comprises 13 residues. V was pared by 0 bases and J by 8 bases, with 11 bases between. Per the germline V gene, CDR1 is SGHDT and CDR2 is YYEEEE. The CDR3, as DNA: TGTGCCAGCAGCTTGGACAGGCCGGGCGGCTACACCTTC. As protein: CASSLDRPGGYTF.

This chain connects TRBV4-3 to TRBJ1-1; a weak D match, TRBD1 (6 bases). Per germline, CDR1 LGHNA and CDR2 YSLEER. CDR3 length: 15 residues. V was cut by 2 bases and J by 4 bases, with 14 bases left in between. The CDR3 region has the DNA TGCGCCAGCAGCCAAAATAGGGGGAGTAGCACTGAAGCTTTCTTT. Amino acids: CASSQNRGSSTEAFF.

This clone appeared many times. The chain carries TRBV5-1 and TRBJ2-7; 7 nucleotides match TRBD2. Germline lookup yields CDR1 SGHRS and CDR2 YFSETQ. J lost 6 bases, V lost 4 bases, and 13 bases had no gene match. CDR3 length equals 15 residues. The CDR3 region is CASSRGLEGSREQYF. CDR3 coding DNA: TGCGCCAGCAGCCGAGGACTAGAGGGGTCTCGCGAGCAGTACTTC.